The 29 T cell receptor beta chains given below trace back to one sample, sequenced in a study of blood T cell repertoires in COVID-19. TCRdb keeps only in-frame clones here, not all; method: immunoSEQ multiplex PCR. This sample yields about 180,000 clones, of which approximately 83% are seen a single time; around 8.6% belongs to the top ten. The sample was peripheral blood. Receptors were obtained from a middle-aged man with active or convalescent COVID-19.

The chain uses TRBV5-1 and TRBJ2-5, with no clear D. Trimming removed 4 bases at V and 3 bases at J, with 13 bases between. Germline V lookup: CDR1 SGHRS, CDR2 YFSETQ. CDR3 length: 14 residues. The CDR3, as DNA: TGCGCCAGCAGCCCCTTCACTAAGGAAGAGACCCAGTACTTC. Its protein is CASSPFTKEETQYF.

V gene TRBV10-2 combines with J gene TRBJ1-6; D remains unclear. Trimming pared 0 bases from V and 9 bases from J, leaving 3 bases between. Germline CDR1 and CDR2: WSHSY and SAAADI. CDR3 length: 12 residues. The CDR3 nucleotides read TGCGCCAGCAGTGAGTCGCGTTCACCCCTCCACTTT. Translating gives CASSESRSPLHF.

This clone appeared once. This sequence joins TRBV5-1 and TRBJ1-2; 9 nucleotides match TRBD1. Looked up from germline, CDR1 is SGHRS and CDR2 is YFSETQ. V shed 3 bases, J shed 2 bases, and the junction held 8 bases outside the gene matches. The CDR3 extends over 16 amino acids. The CDR3 DNA follows: TGCGCCAGCAGCTCCAACCCGGGACAGGGAAACTATGGCTACACCTTC. Translated: CASSSNPGQGNYGYTF.

The rearrangement joins TRBV19 to TRBJ2-2; TRBD2 agrees at 14 bases. Germline V gene sequence: CDR1 LNHDA, CDR2 SQIVND (reference sequence). This CDR3 spans 18 amino acids. V lost 3 bases to trimming and J lost 1 base; unmatched junction nucleotides: 4. CDR3 DNA: TGTGCCAGTAGTATGGGACTAGCGGGGGCAAGGAACACCGGGGAGCTGTTTTTT. It specifies CASSMGLAGARNTGELFF.

The chain recombines TRBV19 with TRBJ2-7, with D possibly TRBD1 on 8 matching bases. V was trimmed by 5 bases and J by 6 bases, leaving 20 bases between them. The CDR3 is made up of 15 amino acids. Germline CDR1 is LNHDA and CDR2 is SQIVND (reference sequence). The CDR3 reads CASSPWEGQASEQYF. DNA of the CDR3: TGTGCCAGTAGTCCGTGGGAGGGACAGGCCAGCGAGCAGTACTTC.

The rearrangement uses TRBV6-2 or TRBV6-3 and TRBJ2-1; TRBD2 matches 14 bases. Germline lookup yields CDR1 MNHEY and CDR2 SVGEGT. This CDR3 contains 14 residues. Germline trimming cut 5 bases from V and 10 bases from J; bases unmatched to any gene: 4. The chain's CDR3 is CASSTRLAGGEQFF. The CDR3 DNA is TGTGCCAGCAGTACCAGACTAGCGGGGGGGGAGCAGTTCTTC.

The V call is TRBV4-3, the J call TRBJ1-2, with 7 bases matching TRBD1. After removal of 0 bases from V and 4 bases from J, the junction contained 5 bases not matched to a gene. This CDR3 has 15 residues. Germline V gene sequence: CDR1 LGHNA, CDR2 YSLEER. CDR3 amino acids: CASSQERGTAYGYTF. CDR3 coding DNA: TGCGCCAGCAGCCAAGAAAGGGGGACAGCCTATGGCTACACCTTC.

The chain recombines TRBV6-6 with TRBJ2-3; 9 bases fit TRBD2. V shed 6 bases and J 5 bases; nucleotides not matched to a gene: 6. Germline-derived CDR1 and CDR2 are MNHNY and SVGAGI (reference sequence). The CDR3 extends over 14 amino acids. The CDR3 sequence is CASRREGLRDTQYF. The CDR3 DNA reads as TGTGCCAGCAGGCGGGAGGGCCTTAGAGATACGCAGTATTTT.

V and J are TRBV11-2 and TRBJ1-1; 7 nucleotides align to TRBD1. Germline CDR1 is SGHAT and CDR2 is FQNNGV. The CDR3 contains 13 residues. V lost 5 bases, J lost 5 bases, and 5 bases stayed unmatched. The CDR3 DNA reads TGTGCCAGCAGCCATCCAGGGGGGACTGAAGCTTTCTTT. Translated: CASSHPGGTEAFF. Based on the CDR3 plus reference TRBV11-2 and TRBJ1-1, the full variable domain is EAGVAQSPRYKIIEKRQSVAFWCNPISGHATLYWYQQILGQGPKLLIQFQNNGVVDDSQLPKDRFSAERLKGVDSTLKIQPAKLEDSAVYLCASSHPGGTEAFFGQGTRLTVV.

Points on this clone: The sample contains more than one DNA sequence encoding this CDR3. The V gene is TRBV7-2, the J gene TRBJ1-6; no clear D gene. Germline lookup yields CDR1 SGHTA and CDR2 FQGNSA. The CDR3 has 12 residues. Trimming left V 4 bases short and J 10 bases short, with 8 bases between. CDR3 sequence: CASSSGGSPLHF. DNA for the CDR3: TGTGCCAGCAGCTCCGGAGGCTCACCCCTCCACTTT.

The chain links TRBV6-5 to TRBJ2-1, with TRBD1 matching 11 bases. After removal of 6 bases from V and 5 bases from J, the junction contained 6 bases not matched to a gene. This CDR3 spans 15 amino acids. Germline-derived CDR1 and CDR2 are MNHEY and SVGAGI. CDR3: CASRSGTGGNNEQFF. The CDR3 bases are TGTGCCAGCAGATCCGGGACAGGGGGGAACAATGAGCAGTTCTTC.

This chain links TRBV6-4 with TRBJ1-1; D is undetermined. Germline CDR1 and CDR2: MRHNA and SNTAGT. Trimming stripped 5 bases from V and 8 bases from J, with 12 bases between. This CDR3 contains 12 residues. This CDR3 reads CASSSSGGEAFF. CDR3 nucleotide sequence: TGTGCCAGCAGTAGTTCCGGAGGAGAAGCTTTCTTT.

The chain links TRBV19 to TRBJ2-5, with 7 bases identical to TRBD1. The V gene's germline CDR1 is LNHDA and CDR2 SQIVND (reference sequence). With V trimmed by 3 bases and J by 5 bases, 9 bases remained unmatched. The CDR3 sequence is 15 residues long. DNA for the CDR3: TGTGCCAGTAGTATTGCCCGGACAGGTCGGGAGACCCAGTACTTC. Translation gives CASSIARTGRETQYF.

The chain combines TRBV29-1 with TRBJ2-2; maybe TRBD1 (6 bases). The CDR3 loop spans 14 amino acids. The germline V gene encodes CDR1 SQVTM and CDR2 ANQGSEA. The V and J ends lost 4 bases and 3 bases respectively, with 12 bases between them. The CDR3 coding sequence is TGCAGCGTTGTAGGACAGAAACACACCGGGGAGCTGTTTTTT. Its protein product is CSVVGQKHTGELFF.

The rearrangement uses TRBV7-6 and TRBJ2-3; D is unclear. This CDR3 spans 16 amino acids. Germline V lookup: CDR1 SGHVS, CDR2 FNYEAQ. Deletions cut 3 bases from V and 2 bases from J, with 15 bases between. The CDR3 bases are TGTGCCAGCAGCTTTTCTTTTAGCCAGAACACAGATACGCAGTATTTT. Residues: CASSFSFSQNTDTQYF.

The chain joins TRBV14 to TRBJ2-1, with TRBD2 identical over 11 bases. J gave up 0 bases and V 3 bases, and 7 bases lay outside the gene matches. The CDR3 length is 18 residues. Germline-derived CDR1 and CDR2 are SGHDN and FVKESK. CDR3 sequence (DNA): TGTGCCAGCAGCCAGAAGACTAGCGGGGCCAGCTCCTACAATGAGCAGTTCTTC. Protein product: CASSQKTSGASSYNEQFF.

The chain's CDR3 is CASSPGHLPSGNTIYF. As DNA, the CDR3 is TGTGCCAGCAGCCCGGGACACCTTCCCTCTGGAAACACCATATATTTT. The chain couples TRBV13 to TRBJ1-3; a possible D gene is TRBD1 (6 bases). V lost 5 bases, J lost 0 bases, and 14 bases lay in between. CDR1 is PRHDT and CDR2 is FYEKMQ in the germline V gene (reference sequence). CDR3 length equals 16 residues.

The genes are TRBV14 and TRBJ2-1; no clear D gene. Germline V gene data show CDR1 as SGHDN and CDR2 as FVKESK. Trimming left V 1 base short and J 0 bases short, with 10 bases between. The CDR3 consists of 16 residues. CDR3 sequence reads: CASSQVIRSSYNEQFF. The CDR3 DNA is TGTGCCAGCAGCCAAGTTATACGGAGCTCCTACAATGAGCAGTTCTTC.

The chain carries TRBV6-5 and TRBJ1-2, with TRBD1 matching 8 bases. The V gene's germline CDR1 is MNHEY and CDR2 SVGAGI. V lost 5 bases to trimming and J lost 8 bases; unmatched junction nucleotides: 7. This CDR3 has 13 residues. For the CDR3, the DNA is TGTGCCAGCAGTAGAACAGGGGGTGAGGGCTACACCTTC. It encodes CASSRTGGEGYTF.

The chain joins TRBV4-2 to TRBJ2-1, with TRBD2 matching over 8 bases. With V trimmed by 2 bases and J by 6 bases, 6 bases remained unmatched. The CDR3 sequence is 15 residues long. Germline V gene lookup returns CDR1 LGHNA and CDR2 YNFKEQ. The CDR3 DNA reads as TGTGCCAGCAGCCAACTCACTAGCGGTAGCAATGAGCAGTTCTTC. Translating it yields CASSQLTSGSNEQFF.

As concerns this clone: Other DNA sequences in the sample encode the same CDR3. The V gene is TRBV7-9, the J gene TRBJ1-1, with TRBD1 as a possible D gene (5 bases). CDR1 is SEHNR and CDR2 is FQNEAQ in the germline V gene (reference sequence). CDR3 length: 13 amino acids. V lost 4 bases and J lost 1, with 7 bases in between. CDR3 region: CASSWGENTEAFF. The DNA of the CDR3 is TGTGCCAGCAGCTGGGGGGAGAACACTGAAGCTTTCTTT.

The chain joins TRBV5-5 to TRBJ2-5; 8 nucleotides agree with TRBD1. Germline CDR1 reads SGHKS; CDR2 reads YYEKEE (reference sequence). CDR3 length equals 16 residues. The trim removed 3 bases at V and 4 bases at J, leaving 11 bases unmatched. The CDR3 DNA reads as TGTGCCAGCAGCTCCGAGCCGACAGGGGTCGTAGAGACCCAGTACTTC. This gives the protein CASSSEPTGVVETQYF.

The CDR3 loop is CATSDPGTGGRNEQFF. The CDR3 nucleotides are TGTGCCACCAGTGATCCCGGGACAGGGGGCCGGAATGAGCAGTTCTTC. The chain couples TRBV24-1 to TRBJ2-1; 12 bases match TRBD1. CDR1 KGHDR and CDR2 SFDVKD come from the germline V gene. The CDR3 spans 16 residues. V shed 3 bases and J 7 bases; nucleotides not matched to a gene: 6.

The chain uses TRBV5-4 and TRBJ2-2; tentative D call: TRBD2 (5 bases). The V gene's germline CDR1 is SGHNT and CDR2 YYREEE (reference sequence). V was trimmed by 0 bases and J by 5 bases, leaving 14 bases between them. This CDR3 comprises 16 residues. CDR3 residues: CASSLGGLAFTGELFF. Here the CDR3 DNA reads TGTGCCAGCAGCTTGGGTGGTCTAGCATTTACCGGGGAGCTGTTTTTT.

The rearrangement joins TRBV20-1 to TRBJ1-1; the D is unclear. CDR1 DFQATT and CDR2 SNEGSKA come from the germline V gene (reference sequence). The CDR3 loop spans 11 amino acids. V was trimmed by 8 bases and J by 5 bases, leaving 12 bases between them. The CDR3 bases are TGCAGTCCCTCAGCCGGGACTGAAGCTTTCTTT. Its translation: CSPSAGTEAFF.

This clone was recorded only once. This CDR3 reads CASSVGTGSGQPQHF. The DNA for the CDR3 is TGTGCCAGCAGCGTAGGGACAGGGTCCGGTCAGCCCCAGCATTTT. The chain links TRBV9 to TRBJ1-5; 8 nucleotides agree with TRBD1. The germline gives CDR1 SGDLS, CDR2 YYNGEE. V shed 0 bases and J 6 bases; nucleotides not matched to a gene: 5. CDR3 length equals 15 residues.

The rearrangement links TRBV5-1 to TRBJ2-2; the D gene is possibly TRBD1 (6 bases). The CDR3 spans 16 residues. The germline V and J ends were trimmed by 4 bases and 8 bases, with 21 bases remaining between them. Germline values: CDR1 SGHRS, CDR2 YFSETQ. CDR3 loop: CASSQVVGASGGELFF. CDR3 DNA: TGCGCCAGCAGCCAAGTCGTGGGGGCATCGGGTGGGGAGCTGTTTTTT.

The chain employs TRBV18 and TRBJ1-4; D is perhaps TRBD1 (6 bases). V gave up 3 bases and J gave up 7 bases, with 18 bases separating them. The CDR3 totals 16 residues. Germline loops: CDR1 KGHSH, CDR2 LQKENI. The DNA of the CDR3 is TGTGCCAGCTCACCCCGGACAGACCCACAGGGTGAAAAACTGTTTTTT. Amino acid sequence: CASSPRTDPQGEKLFF. Full variable domain (missing parts from reference TRBV18 and TRBJ1-4): NAGVMQNPRHLVRRRGQEARLRCSPMKGHSHVYWYRQLPEEGLKFMVYLQKENIIDESGMPKERFSAEFPKEGPSILRIQQVVRGDSAAYFCASSPRTDPQGEKLFFGSGTQLSVL.

This chain joins TRBV7-9 and TRBJ1-5, with TRBD1 matching 7 bases. Looked up from germline, CDR1 is SEHNR and CDR2 is FQNEAQ (reference sequence). J gave up 4 bases and V 7 bases, and 4 bases lay outside the gene matches. CDR3 length: 13 amino acids. CDR3: CASTGTVNQPQHF. In DNA, the CDR3 is TGTGCCAGCACAGGGACAGTTAATCAGCCCCAGCATTTT.